This TCR beta chain came from a study of T cells in Graves' hyperthyroidism and ophthalmopathy. RNA transcripts gave rise to amplified TCR beta CDR3 regions. Using the HTBI primer set, a first-round RT-PCR was run on the TCR CDR3. Via MiXCR, TCRdb re-called the multiplex PCR reads, giving one row per CDR3 protein. Here the sample spans approximately 630,000 distinct CDR3 sequences, roughly 15% being singletons. Trimming shortened V by 6 bases and J by 1 base, and 10 bases separated the two germline ends. Germline V gene lookup returns CDR1 ENHRY and CDR2 SYGVKD. The CDR3 length is 13 residues. Study-level points and caveats: Stable hyperthyroidism was told apart from ophthalmopathy by a model built on 13 V-J features.

This clonotype was counted only a few times. What it binds is unknown. This receptor was taken from a woman under 40 with Graves' hyperthyroidism. The sequencing input was blood. The rearrangement links TRBV10-3 to TRBJ2-7; a weak D match, TRBD1 (8 bases). CDR3: CAIRQGGSYEQYF. For the CDR3, the DNA is TGTGCCATCAGACAGGGGGGGTCCTACGAGCAGTACTTC.